This T cell receptor beta chain was recorded in a study of CD8 T cells in ankylosing spondylitis. The authors made TCR beta libraries by quantitative 5'-RACE with molecular barcodes. MiXCR, applied by TCRdb to the 5' RACE reads, yields one record per CDR3 protein. The repertoire includes about 390,000 distinct CDR3 sequences, around 22% of them detected once, and around 16% sits in the top ten. V was shortened by 2 bases and J by 1 base, with 12 bases between the two germline ends. Germline V CDR1 and CDR2: SGHRS, YFSETQ. CDR3 length equals 15 residues. There are a few counts of this clonotype. What it binds is not known. Whole-study findings and limits: The clones that were linked to disease were reported to be significantly enriched in matched synovial fluid samples from ankylosing spondylitis patients. There were earlier reports of some motif variants in reactive arthritis synovial fluid and blood. One TCR beta motif, made up of under ten highly homologous variants, appeared characteristic of ankylosing spondylitis blood.

The receptor's source is a male donor with ankylosing spondylitis. V is TRBV5-1 and J is TRBJ2-5; D not certain. Sequencing used blood, either unsorted or a sorted T cell fraction (not recorded which). Here the CDR3 DNA reads TGCGCCAGCAGCTTCGGTTCGCTGATCCAAGAGACCCAGTACTTC. Protein sequence: CASSFGSLIQETQYF.